The next 30 T cell receptor beta chains were all read from a single sample in a study of T cell changes during pregnancy in multiple sclerosis. Using immunoSEQ multiplex PCR, the repertoire was profiled, and TCRdb retains in-frame clones only, with some absent. This table holds 15,000 to 20,000 clones, roughly 84% found once. The sequencing here drew on CD8+ T cells from peripheral blood mononuclear cells, taken after pregnancy. The receptor set was obtained from a female donor with multiple sclerosis, enrolled in a pregnancy study.

This clone was counted a few times. The V and J genes are TRBV6-4 and TRBJ2-2; 10 positions match TRBD1. This CDR3 has 15 amino acids. Germline CDR1 MRHNA, CDR2 SNTAGT. After removal of 8 bases from V and 4 bases from J, the junction contained 7 bases not matched to a gene. The CDR3 bases are TGTGCCAGCGCACCGGGACAGGGGACCACCGGGGAGCTGTTTTTT. Its translation is CASAPGQGTTGELFF.

The rearrangement joins TRBV27 to TRBJ2-2, with a weak D call TRBD1 (7 bases). From germline, CDR1 is MNHEY and CDR2 SMNVEV (reference sequence). Trimming removed 3 bases from V and 6 bases from J, with 14 bases in between. This CDR3 spans 15 amino acids. The CDR3 sequence: CASSLGQGEAGELFF. In DNA, the CDR3 is TGTGCCAGCAGTTTGGGCCAGGGGGAGGCCGGGGAGCTGTTTTTT.

V and J are TRBV11-2 and TRBJ1-1; maybe TRBD1 (5 bases). Trimming took off 1 base at V and 1 base at J, with 13 bases between the two ends. The germline gives CDR1 SGHAT, CDR2 FQNNGV. The CDR3 is 16 residues long. The CDR3 protein is CASSLGGGAANTEAFF. The CDR3 region has the DNA TGTGCCAGCAGCTTAGGAGGAGGGGCCGCGAACACTGAAGCTTTCTTT.

The V gene is TRBV30, the J gene TRBJ2-3; D is possibly TRBD2 (6 bases). The ends were cut back, 0 bases at V and 0 bases at J, with 10 bases in the middle. This CDR3 contains 15 residues. Germline V CDR1 and CDR2: GTSNPN, SVGIG (reference sequence). CDR3 amino acids: CAWSVGGASTDTQYF. The DNA of the CDR3 is TGTGCCTGGAGTGTAGGAGGGGCGAGCACAGATACGCAGTATTTT.

This chain joins TRBV7-8 and TRBJ2-7, with TRBD2 matching over 12 bases. Germline V gene lookup returns CDR1 SGHVS and CDR2 FQNEAQ. V shed 3 bases, J shed 7 bases, and the junction held 7 bases outside the gene matches. CDR3 length: 15 amino acids. CDR3: CASSFRTSGIREQYF. CDR3 nucleotide sequence: TGTGCCAGCAGCTTCAGGACTAGCGGGATCAGGGAGCAGTACTTC.

The chain is built from TRBV5-6 and TRBJ1-4; tentatively, D is TRBD1 (6 bases). The CDR3 extends over 13 amino acids. Trimming left V 0 bases short and J 12 bases short, with 12 bases between. Germline V CDR1 and CDR2: SGHDT, YYEEEE. The CDR3 sequence is CASSLAIQGELFF. The CDR3 DNA is TGTGCCAGCAGCTTGGCCATACAGGGTGAACTGTTTTTT.

The chain joins TRBV4-1 to TRBJ2-1; 8 bases agree with TRBD2. Germline lookup yields CDR1 MGHRA and CDR2 YSYEKL. V shed 0 bases, J shed 4 bases, and the junction held 8 bases outside the gene matches. The CDR3 spans 17 residues. CDR3 nucleotides: TGCGCCAGCAGCCAAGATTCGCTAGCGGGTGTTTACAATGAGCAGTTCTTC. Translation: CASSQDSLAGVYNEQFF.

This chain connects TRBV19 to TRBJ1-5; D possibly corresponds to TRBD1 (6 bases). Germline V CDR1 and CDR2: LNHDA, SQIVND (reference sequence). V was cut by 0 bases and J by 7 bases, with 16 bases left in between. The CDR3 is 16 amino acids. The chain's CDR3 is CASSIEPEGGEQPQHF. The CDR3 coding sequence is TGTGCCAGTAGTATAGAACCTGAAGGGGGAGAACAGCCCCAGCATTTT.

The chain is built from TRBV27 and TRBJ2-2, with TRBD2 matching 7 bases. Germline values: CDR1 MNHEY, CDR2 SMNVEV (reference sequence). The ends lost 4 bases at V and 2 bases at J; junction bases unmatched: 4. The CDR3 contains 15 residues. Written as DNA, the CDR3 is TGTGCCAGCAGTTCGCCTAGCGGTAACACCGGGGAGCTGTTTTTT. Its protein is CASSSPSGNTGELFF.

The V gene is TRBV11-3, the J gene TRBJ2-3, with 9 bases lining up with TRBD1. Germline assignment: CDR1 SGHNT and CDR2 YENEEA. V lost 4 bases, J lost 3 bases, and 8 bases stayed unmatched. The CDR3 covers 16 residues. The CDR3 nucleotides are TGTGCCAGCAGCTCCCTAGACAGGGGGATTACAGATACGCAGTATTTT. Protein sequence: CASSSLDRGITDTQYF.

The chain has TRBV6-6 and TRBJ2-2; TRBD1 matches at 10 bases. Germline V gene lookup returns CDR1 MNHNY and CDR2 SVGAGI (reference sequence). Losses at the gene ends were 6 bases for V and 5 bases for J; bases not matched to a gene: 9. The CDR3 extends over 16 amino acids. The CDR3 DNA follows: TGTGCCAGCAGCTCCCGTCGGGACAGGGGAACCGGGGAGCTGTTTTTT. Protein: CASSSRRDRGTGELFF.

The V and J genes are TRBV27 and TRBJ2-7; 7 nucleotides align to TRBD1. The V gene's germline CDR1 is MNHEY and CDR2 SMNVEV (reference sequence). J lost 12 bases, V lost 5 bases, and 13 bases had no gene match. This CDR3 comprises 13 residues. The CDR3 sequence is CASSLGGLASLYF. As DNA, the CDR3 is TGTGCCAGCAGTCTAGGGGGCCTAGCATCATTGTACTTC.

This chain joins TRBV2 and TRBJ2-1; 15 bases map to TRBD2. CDR1 and CDR2 (germline): SNHLY, FYNNEI. This CDR3 comprises 15 residues. Losses at the gene ends were 9 bases for V and 6 bases for J; bases not matched to a gene: 6. The CDR3 DNA reads as TGTGCCAGGGGGACTAGCGGGGGGAGTCGCAATGAGCAGTTCTTC. Translated, it gives CARGTSGGSRNEQFF.

The gene calls are TRBV15 and TRBJ2-1; TRBD1 aligns across 7 bases. V shed 1 base and J 5 bases; nucleotides not matched to a gene: 8. The CDR3 contains 16 residues. CDR1 LNHNV and CDR2 YYDKDF come from the germline V gene (reference sequence). The CDR3 spells CATSRVLTGTDNEQFF. CDR3 in DNA: TGTGCCACCAGCAGAGTATTGACCGGGACAGACAATGAGCAGTTCTTC. The full variable domain, rest sourced from reference TRBV15 and TRBJ2-1, is DAMVIQNPRYQVTQFGKPVTLSCSQTLNHNVMYWYQQKSSQAPKLLFHYYDKDFNNEADTPDNFQSRRPNTSFCFLDIRSPGLGDTAMYLCATSRVLTGTDNEQFFGPGTRLTVL.

This clone is judged medium-sized. V and J are TRBV30 and TRBJ2-2; TRBD2 aligns across 11 bases. The J segment lost 3 bases and the V segment lost 0 bases, leaving 0 bases of the junction unmatched. Germline V gives CDR1 GTSNPN, CDR2 SVGIG (reference sequence). The CDR3 has 15 amino acids. For the CDR3, the DNA is TGTGCCTGGAGTGTACTAGCGGGAGACACCGGGGAGCTGTTTTTT. Protein: CAWSVLAGDTGELFF.

This clone was picked up one time. The V and J genes are TRBV11-2 and TRBJ1-1; tentative D call: TRBD1 (5 bases). CDR1 SGHAT and CDR2 FQNNGV come from the germline V gene. V gave up 5 bases and J gave up 0 bases, with 19 bases separating them. The CDR3 consists of 17 residues. The CDR3 reads CASSDGWRGQMNTEAFF. CDR3 DNA sequence: TGTGCCAGCAGCGATGGGTGGAGAGGACAAATGAACACTGAAGCTTTCTTT.

The rearrangement links TRBV18 to TRBJ1-1; TRBD1 agrees at 9 bases. Per germline, CDR1 KGHSH and CDR2 LQKENI. The CDR3 is 15 amino acids. Trimming took 3 bases from V and 5 from J; bases not matched to a gene: 7. The CDR3 sequence is CASSPPGTGRTEAFF. The CDR3 coding sequence is TGTGCCAGCTCACCCCCCGGGACAGGGAGGACTGAAGCTTTCTTT.

V is TRBV4-1 and J is TRBJ1-6; D call uncertain. The V and J ends lost 1 base and 1 base respectively, with 8 bases between them. The CDR3 spans 16 residues. Per germline, CDR1 MGHRA and CDR2 YSYEKL. The CDR3 bases are TGCGCCAGCAGCCAAGTACGGGAGTCCTATAATTCACCCCTCCACTTT. Translation gives CASSQVRESYNSPLHF.

The genes are TRBV10-3 and TRBJ2-4; 7 nucleotides agree with TRBD2. V dropped 2 bases and J dropped 0; count of bases not matched to a gene: 7. This CDR3 comprises 17 residues. CDR1 and CDR2 (germline): ENHRY, SYGVKD. The CDR3 loop is CAISEAGPSGAKNIQYF. As DNA, the CDR3 is TGTGCCATCAGTGAGGCGGGACCTAGCGGAGCCAAAAACATTCAGTACTTC.

The chain combines TRBV7-3 with TRBJ1-1, with D unclear. V lost 4 bases and J 4 bases, leaving 10 bases between the germline ends. CDR1 and CDR2 from the germline V gene are SGHTA and FQGTGA. The CDR3 has 13 amino acids. The CDR3 region is CASSSDEGTEAFF. In DNA form, the CDR3 reads TGTGCCAGCAGCTCGGACGAGGGCACTGAAGCTTTCTTT.

V is TRBV10-3 and J is TRBJ2-7; 8 positions agree with TRBD2. Germline loops: CDR1 ENHRY, CDR2 SYGVKD. This CDR3 contains 16 residues. The V gene end was trimmed by 0 bases and the J gene end by 4 bases; junction bases not matched to a gene: 8. In DNA form, the CDR3 reads TGTGCCATCAGTGAGTCGGTCCGGGAGGGAAGGTACGAGCAGTACTTC. Residues: CAISESVREGRYEQYF.

The rearrangement joins TRBV6-5 to TRBJ2-1; D is uncertain. The ends were cut back, 5 bases at V and 6 bases at J, with 11 bases in the middle. The germline V gene encodes CDR1 MNHEY and CDR2 SVGAGI. This CDR3 comprises 13 residues. CDR3 region: CASSPPLFNEQFF. CDR3 coding DNA: TGTGCCAGCAGTCCCCCCCTCTTCAATGAGCAGTTCTTC.

This clone was recorded only once. The chain combines TRBV5-4 with TRBJ2-7; perhaps TRBD1 as D (5 bases). Trimming removed 0 bases from V and 5 bases from J, with 12 bases in between. Germline CDR1 and CDR2: SGHNT and YYREEE (reference sequence). CDR3 length: 14 residues. The CDR3 spells CASSLGAGSDEQYF. The CDR3 DNA reads TGTGCCAGCAGCTTGGGTGCAGGGTCGGACGAGCAGTACTTC.

The chain links TRBV4-2 to TRBJ2-7; unclear D gene. Germline lookup yields CDR1 LGHNA and CDR2 YNFKEQ. Between the trimmed V and J ends, which lost 1 base and 3 bases, there was a span of 13 bases. The CDR3 consists of 15 residues. Here the CDR3 reads CASSQAEGVVYEQYF. The CDR3 region has the DNA TGTGCCAGCAGCCAAGCAGAAGGAGTTGTCTACGAGCAGTACTTC.

The chain combines TRBV28 with TRBJ2-5; TRBD2 matches 11 bases. Losses at the gene ends were 3 bases for V and 2 bases for J; bases not matched to a gene: 8. From germline, CDR1 is MDHEN and CDR2 SYDVKM. This CDR3 has 17 residues. In DNA, the CDR3 is TGTGCCAGCAGTTTTAAGTCGGGACTAGCGGAGCAAGAGACCCAGTACTTC. Its translation: CASSFKSGLAEQETQYF. Supplemented by reference TRBV28 and TRBJ2-5, the full variable domain reads DVKVTQSSRYLVKRTGEKVFLECVQDMDHENMFWYRQDPGLGLRLIYFSYDVKMKEKGDIPEGYSVSREKKERFSLILESASTNQTSMYLCASSFKSGLAEQETQYFGPGTRLLVL.

The V and J genes are TRBV19 and TRBJ1-1; D gene ambiguous. Trimming cost V 5 bases and J 1 base, with 14 bases left between them. The CDR3 spans 15 residues. In germline, CDR1 is LNHDA, CDR2 SQIVND (reference sequence). The CDR3 bases are TGTGCCAGTAGTGACCCTGAGGAGGCGAACACTGAAGCTTTCTTT. Translating gives CASSDPEEANTEAFF. The whole variable domain, remainder taken from reference TRBV19 and TRBJ1-1, is DGGITQSPKYLFRKEGQNVTLSCEQNLNHDAMYWYRQDPGQGLRLIYYSQIVNDFQKGDIAEGYSVSREKKESFPLTVTSAQKNPTAFYLCASSDPEEANTEAFFGQGTRLTVV.

The genes are TRBV9 and TRBJ2-7, with 7 bases identical to TRBD2. With 7 bases clipped from V and 1 base from J, the junction kept 8 bases outside the gene matches. CDR3 length: 14 amino acids. From germline, CDR1 is SGDLS and CDR2 YYNGEE. The CDR3 sequence: CASSVGSGSYEQYF. The CDR3, as DNA: TGTGCCAGCTCGGTGGGTAGCGGGTCCTACGAGCAGTACTTC.

The rearrangement joins TRBV19 to TRBJ1-1; 11 bases match TRBD1. CDR1 is LNHDA and CDR2 is SQIVND in the germline V gene (reference sequence). The trim removed 6 bases at V and 6 bases at J, leaving 6 bases unmatched. There are 14 residues in the CDR3. The CDR3 bases are TGTGCCAGTAGCAAGGACAGGGGGCACTCTGAAGCTTTCTTT. Protein sequence: CASSKDRGHSEAFF.

The V gene is TRBV4-3, the J gene TRBJ2-7, with D perhaps TRBD2 (6 bases). V shed 4 bases and J shed 1 base, with 11 bases lying between them. Germline CDR1 is LGHNA and CDR2 is YSLEER. The CDR3 sequence is 14 residues long. The CDR3 reads CASSPIRGSYEQYF. DNA for the CDR3: TGCGCCAGCAGCCCCATCCGGGGGTCCTACGAGCAGTACTTC.

The rearrangement links TRBV11-3 to TRBJ2-5; TRBD2 is a possible D gene (7 bases). This CDR3 has 14 residues. From germline, CDR1 is SGHNT and CDR2 YENEEA. V dropped 5 bases and J dropped 4 bases, with 14 bases sitting between them. In DNA form, the CDR3 reads TGTGCCAGCAGCCAACGGGGGGCCGGAGAGACCCAGTACTTC. Translated, it gives CASSQRGAGETQYF.